What follows describes a single T cell receptor (beta chain). This clone was counted ten times or more. Its antigen has not been determined. No base quality information exists; no much larger clone differs at one position. From the germline V gene, CDR1 is SGHRS and CDR2 is YFSETQ. Counted from cysteine to phenylalanine, this CDR3 has 16 amino acids. The only DNA kept is the CDR3, 48 bases in frame from the first base. Germline trimming amounts to 0 bases on V and 7 bases on J, with 4 as the count of junction bases outside the gene matches. Related bone marrow donors provided peripheral blood samples on the day of marrow donation. Peripheral blood and bone marrow mononuclear cells were isolated by Ficoll-Hypaque density centrifugation and were cryopreserved. This entry comes from a study of T cells after posttransplantation cyclophosphamide (TCRdb year 2016). For context, the study as a whole: The study tracked T cell repertoire reconstitution by TRB sequencing after myeloablative bone marrow transplantation using posttransplantation cyclophosphamide as GVHD prophylaxis. Samples from around 35 PTCy-treated patients and 16 related bone marrow donors of those patients were subjected to antigen receptor sequencing. Blood from every one of the approximately 37 PTCy patients who had 1-year posttransplant specimens underwent TRB sequencing. Up to roughly 3 additional blood samples from 2 to 5.2 years after transplant were also TRB-sequenced in 3 patients, as was pretransplant blood from a handful of patients. Because TRA and TRB clonality correlated tightly in under ten samples, the subsequent TCR analyses were limited to TRB only. Public TRB sequences were compared against a database of over 3,500 sequences linked to responses to pathogens, tumor antigens, self-antigens and alloantigens.

Beyond this particular receptor, the publication reports: Across the 45 or so patients, TRB clonality was highly associated with recipient CMV seropositivity and CMV reactivation, and diversity with PTCy was similar to that in the CNI/methotrexate controls. At 1-2 months, donor-recipient similarity was low but rose over the first year, and the later blood repertoires were often dominated by donor CD8+ memory clones. The TRB repertoires of T cells infiltrating skin or GI tract showed only limited overlap with the TRB repertoires of T cells in blood.

Genomic DNA was used for TRB sequencing, which was performed with the immunoSEQ assay at survey resolution or with the hsTCRB kit. On the authors' methods: The immunoSEQ software handled the initial read processing, while the LymphoSeq R package was used for the repertoire analyses. Clonality was computed as 1 minus normalized Shannon entropy, and a Gini coefficient was also calculated for each TRB dataset. To infer phenotypes in unsorted samples, TRB sequences from sorted subsets of the recipient or donor were mapped onto the unsorted samples of the same recipient. TCRdb retrieved this table from immuneACCESS and kept in-frame rearrangements only. Not all clones are present; in checked studies, unresolved V genes account for under half, and no reason is known for the remainder. For V, J and clone size, that table is used; D and trimming come from the DNA. This sample was tabulated with some 40,000 clones, among which there are no singletons. Together, the top ten hold about 4.2% of the sample.

The V and J segments used are TRBV5-1 and TRBJ1-6; TRBD1 lines up with 10 middle nucleotides. This sequence originates from a woman between 50 and 59 years old in good health and a related stem cell transplant donor. The sample was PBMCs. The sequenced DNA is TGCGCCAGCAGCTTGGGGACAGGGGGTTACAATTCACCCCTCCACTTT. It encodes CASSLGTGGYNSPLHF.